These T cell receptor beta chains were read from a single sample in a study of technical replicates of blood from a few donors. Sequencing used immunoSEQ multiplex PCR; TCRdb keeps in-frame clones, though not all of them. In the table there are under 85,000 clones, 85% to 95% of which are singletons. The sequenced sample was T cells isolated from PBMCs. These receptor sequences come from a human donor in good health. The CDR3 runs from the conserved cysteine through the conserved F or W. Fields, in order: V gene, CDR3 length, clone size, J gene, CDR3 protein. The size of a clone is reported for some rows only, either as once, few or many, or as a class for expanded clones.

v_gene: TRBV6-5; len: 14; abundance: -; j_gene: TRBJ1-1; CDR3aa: CASSPPAVNTEAFF
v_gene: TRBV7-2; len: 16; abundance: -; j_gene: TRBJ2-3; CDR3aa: CASSRGTSGYTDTQYF
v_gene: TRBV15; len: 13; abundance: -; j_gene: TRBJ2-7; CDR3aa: CATSSGARDEQYF
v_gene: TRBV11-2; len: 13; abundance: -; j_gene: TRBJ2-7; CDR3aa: CASSLGGLYEQYF
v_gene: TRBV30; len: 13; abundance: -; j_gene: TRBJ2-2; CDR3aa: CAWSVARAGELFF
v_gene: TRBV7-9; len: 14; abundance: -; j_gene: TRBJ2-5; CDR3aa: CASLGTATWETQYF
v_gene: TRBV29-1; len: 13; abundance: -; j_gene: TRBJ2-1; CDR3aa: CSVGGLAFDEQFF
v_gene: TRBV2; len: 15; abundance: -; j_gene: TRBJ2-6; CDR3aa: CASSAWPSGANVLTF
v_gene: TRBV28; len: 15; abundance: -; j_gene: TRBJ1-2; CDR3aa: CASSLIDREEYGYTF
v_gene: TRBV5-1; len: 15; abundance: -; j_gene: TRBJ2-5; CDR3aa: CASMTSGRSQETQYF
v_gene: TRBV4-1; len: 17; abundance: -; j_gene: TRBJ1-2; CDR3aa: CASSRGQASPINYGYTF
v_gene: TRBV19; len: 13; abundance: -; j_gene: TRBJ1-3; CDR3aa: CASILSAGNTIYF
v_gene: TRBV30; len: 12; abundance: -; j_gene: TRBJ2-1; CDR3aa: CAFQDRVNEQFF
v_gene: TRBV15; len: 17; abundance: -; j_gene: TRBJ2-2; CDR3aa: CATSREGLAGHTGELFF
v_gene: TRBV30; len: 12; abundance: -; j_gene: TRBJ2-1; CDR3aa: CAWTGTWKGQFF
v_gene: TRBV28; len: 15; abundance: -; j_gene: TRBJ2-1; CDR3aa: CASVRQGSLYNEQFF
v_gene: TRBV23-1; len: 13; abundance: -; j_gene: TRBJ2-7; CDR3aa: CASSPGQPYEQYF
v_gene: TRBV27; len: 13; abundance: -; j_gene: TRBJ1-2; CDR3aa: CASRGQGFYGYTF
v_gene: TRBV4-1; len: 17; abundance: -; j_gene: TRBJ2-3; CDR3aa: CASSNTLAGPSTDTQYF
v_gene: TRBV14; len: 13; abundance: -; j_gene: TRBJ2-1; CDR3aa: CASRGGAEGEQFF
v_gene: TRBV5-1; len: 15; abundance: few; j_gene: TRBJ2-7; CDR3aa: CASSWTSGSLYEQYF
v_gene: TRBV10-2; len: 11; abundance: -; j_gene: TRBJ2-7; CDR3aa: CASRRSYEQYF
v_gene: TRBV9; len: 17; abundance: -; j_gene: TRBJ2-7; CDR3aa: CASSVGLAGSAHGEQYF
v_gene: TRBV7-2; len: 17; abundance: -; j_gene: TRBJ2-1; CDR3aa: CASSDGLAGLIYNEQFF
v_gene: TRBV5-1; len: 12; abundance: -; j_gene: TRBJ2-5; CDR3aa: CASRPDQETQYF
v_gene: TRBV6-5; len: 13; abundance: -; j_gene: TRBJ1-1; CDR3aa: CASSPGLKTEAFF
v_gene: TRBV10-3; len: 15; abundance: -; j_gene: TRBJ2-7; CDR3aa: CAISESIDITYEQYF
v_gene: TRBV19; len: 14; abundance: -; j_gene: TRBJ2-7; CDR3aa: CASSRDRDAYEQYF
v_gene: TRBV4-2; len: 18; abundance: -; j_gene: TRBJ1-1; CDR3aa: CASSHVEPGFNMNTEAFF
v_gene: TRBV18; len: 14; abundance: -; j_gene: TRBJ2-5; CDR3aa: CASSPAGVEETQYF
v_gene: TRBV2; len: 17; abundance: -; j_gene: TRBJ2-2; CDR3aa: CASSVTTGGHNTGELFF
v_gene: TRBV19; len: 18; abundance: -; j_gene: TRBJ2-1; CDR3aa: CASSIIRSSGSSYNEQFF
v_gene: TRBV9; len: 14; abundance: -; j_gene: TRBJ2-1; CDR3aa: CASSPQGQGVWQFF
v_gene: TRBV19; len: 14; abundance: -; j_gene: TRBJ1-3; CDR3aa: CASNKDSSGNTIYF
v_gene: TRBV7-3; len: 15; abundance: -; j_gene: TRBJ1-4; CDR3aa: CASSLARGSDEKLFF
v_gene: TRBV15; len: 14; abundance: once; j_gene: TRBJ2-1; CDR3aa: CATSSVAGYNEQFF
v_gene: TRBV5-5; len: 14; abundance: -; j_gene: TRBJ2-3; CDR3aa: CASSSPTGADTQYF
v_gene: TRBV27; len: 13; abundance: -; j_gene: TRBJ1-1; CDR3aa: CASGDRAGPEAFF
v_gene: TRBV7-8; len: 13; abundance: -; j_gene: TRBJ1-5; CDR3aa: CASSSRQIQPQHF
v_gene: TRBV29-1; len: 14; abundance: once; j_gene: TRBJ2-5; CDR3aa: CSVVPHSVQETQYF
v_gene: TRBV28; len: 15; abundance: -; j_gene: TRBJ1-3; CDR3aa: CASSLPGISGNTIYF
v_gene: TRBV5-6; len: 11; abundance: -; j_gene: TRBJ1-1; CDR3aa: CASSTGTEAFF
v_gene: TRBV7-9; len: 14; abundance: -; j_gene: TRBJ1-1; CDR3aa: CASSLGQSNTEAFF
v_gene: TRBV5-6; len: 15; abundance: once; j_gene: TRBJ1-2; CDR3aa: CASSWTGGAGYGYTF
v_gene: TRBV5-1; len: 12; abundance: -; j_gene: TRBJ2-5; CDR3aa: CASSFNRETQYF